This entry lists 23 T cell receptor beta chains sequenced from one sample in a study of T cell responses to AZD1222 COVID-19 vaccine. The method was immunoSEQ multiplex PCR; TCRdb's version includes in-frame clones alone and lacks a portion of them. The sample has 130,000 or so clones, 85% to 95% seen once; the top ten hold 5.4%. This sample comprised peripheral blood, obtained on day 0 of AZD1222 vaccination. These receptors were obtained from an adult in good health.

V usage is TRBV19 and J usage is TRBJ2-7; 7 nucleotides agree with TRBD1. The trim removed 5 bases at V and 0 bases at J, leaving 4 bases unmatched. This CDR3 contains 14 residues. Germline V gene sequence: CDR1 LNHDA, CDR2 SQIVND (reference sequence). Written as DNA, the CDR3 is TGTGCCAGTAGTGGCAGGGGGATCTCCTACGAGCAGTACTTC. Protein sequence: CASSGRGISYEQYF.

V is TRBV4-1 and J is TRBJ1-2, with D uncertain. The germline CDR1 and CDR2 sequences are MGHRA and YSYEKL. Trimming stripped 0 bases from V and 3 bases from J, with 11 bases between. There are 15 residues in the CDR3. The chain's CDR3 is CASSQDLLGDYGYTF. CDR3 nucleotides: TGCGCCAGCAGCCAAGATCTTCTCGGGGACTATGGCTACACCTTC.

The genes are TRBV27 and TRBJ2-7; D might be TRBD1 or TRBD2, each matching 6 bases. The germline CDR1 and CDR2 sequences are MNHEY and SMNVEV (reference sequence). V was clipped by 7 bases and J by 4 bases, with 17 bases between them. The CDR3 spans 14 residues. CDR3 DNA sequence: TGTGCCAGCACCCGATTAGGGGGGTCTTACGAGCAGTACTTC. It encodes CASTRLGGSYEQYF.

This clone was counted a single time. The chain links TRBV7-9 to TRBJ1-3, with D tentatively TRBD1 (5 bases). The germline V gene encodes CDR1 SEHNR and CDR2 FQNEAQ (reference sequence). Trimming left V 4 bases short and J 7 bases short, with 8 bases between. This CDR3 is 12 amino acids long. CDR3 nucleotides: TGTGCCAGCAGCTCTGCAGGGAACACCATATATTTT. This sequence encodes CASSSAGNTIYF. The entire variable domain, with the rest obtained from reference TRBV7-9 and TRBJ1-3, is as follows: DTGVSQNPRHKITKRGQNVTFRCDPISEHNRLYWYRQTLGQGPEFLTYFQNEAQLEKSRLLSDRFSAERPKGSFSTLEIQRTEQGDSAMYLCASSSAGNTIYFGEGSWLTVV.

The V gene is TRBV19, the J gene TRBJ1-6; D is unresolved. Trimming removed 3 bases at V and 6 bases at J, with 15 bases between. Germline CDR1 is LNHDA and CDR2 is SQIVND (reference sequence). The CDR3 is 16 amino acids. The CDR3 DNA reads TGTGCCAGTAGTATGGAATCGGCAGAGCGTAATTCACCCCTCCACTTT. This gives the protein CASSMESAERNSPLHF.

The CDR3 DNA reads as TGTGCCTGGAAGAAAGGGGGAAACACTGAAGCTTTCTTT. This translates into CAWKKGGNTEAFF. The V call is TRBV30, the J call TRBJ1-1; D is possibly TRBD1 (6 bases). The CDR3 sequence is 13 residues long. With 4 bases removed from V and 2 bases from J, the gap between germline ends came to 11 bases. CDR1 is GTSNPN and CDR2 is SVGIG in the germline V gene (reference sequence).

This clone was picked up one time. The chain couples TRBV28 to TRBJ2-3; TRBD1 is a possible D gene (5 bases). V was shortened by 4 bases and J by 2 bases, with 16 bases between the two germline ends. Germline V CDR1 and CDR2: MDHEN, SYDVKM. This CDR3 is built from 16 residues. The CDR3 reads CASSSTHAGNTDTQYF. The DNA of the CDR3 is TGTGCCAGCAGTTCAACGCACGCAGGGAACACAGATACGCAGTATTTT. Full variable domain (remainder filled in from reference TRBV28 and TRBJ2-3): DVKVTQSSRYLVKRTGEKVFLECVQDMDHENMFWYRQDPGLGLRLIYFSYDVKMKEKGDIPEGYSVSREKKERFSLILESASTNQTSMYLCASSSTHAGNTDTQYFGPGTRLTVL.

J is TRBJ1-1 and V is TRBV7-9; D is undetermined. Germline V gene lookup returns CDR1 SEHNR and CDR2 FQNEAQ (reference sequence). The CDR3 extends over 11 amino acids. V was clipped by 8 bases and J by 1 base, with 5 bases between them. The CDR3 reads CASSGNTEAFF. The CDR3 bases are TGTGCCAGCTCCGGGAACACTGAAGCTTTCTTT.

Concerning this clone itself: The identical CDR3 is also encoded by other nucleotide sequences in the sample. The chain carries TRBV6-5 and TRBJ2-6; no reliable D call. Germline V gene data show CDR1 as MNHEY and CDR2 as SVGAGI. The CDR3 loop spans 14 amino acids. V was pared by 8 bases and J by 0 bases, with 8 bases between. The CDR3 DNA reads TGTGCCAGCTCGCATTCCTCTGGGGCCAACGTCCTGACTTTC. Translating gives CASSHSSGANVLTF.

The J gene is TRBJ2-5, the V gene TRBV28; 9 nucleotides align to TRBD1. The V gene end was trimmed by 7 bases and the J gene end by 1 base; junction bases not matched to a gene: 19. Per germline, CDR1 MDHEN and CDR2 SYDVKM. This CDR3 has 19 residues. The CDR3 DNA reads as TGTGCCAGCAAATCCCCCCGCCGGGACGACAGGGGGGCCCAAGAGACCCAGTACTTC. It yields the protein CASKSPRRDDRGAQETQYF.

This clone was recorded only once. The V gene is TRBV7-2, the J gene TRBJ1-5; D unclear. Germline values: CDR1 SGHTA, CDR2 FQGNSA. Trimming pared 3 bases from V and 10 bases from J, leaving 16 bases between. CDR3 length: 14 residues. For the CDR3, the DNA is TGTGCCAGCAGCTTTACTCCCATCGCCAGCCCCCAGCATTTT. It codes for CASSFTPIASPQHF.

The chain carries TRBV7-2 and TRBJ2-1; maybe TRBD1 (5 bases). The CDR3 has 15 residues. Germline V CDR1 and CDR2: SGHTA, FQGNSA. V was pared by 5 bases and J by 0 bases, with 11 bases between. The CDR3 sequence is CASSQDTLSYNEQFF. The CDR3 coding sequence is TGTGCCAGCAGCCAGGACACCCTCTCCTACAATGAGCAGTTCTTC. The variable domain in full, with the rest retrieved from reference TRBV7-2 and TRBJ2-1, is GAGVSQSPSNKVTEKGKDVELRCDPISGHTALYWYRQSLGQGLEFLIYFQGNSAPDKSGLPSDRFSAERTGGSVSTLTIQRTQQEDSAVYLCASSQDTLSYNEQFFGPGTRLTVL.

V usage is TRBV15 and J usage is TRBJ1-5; no firm D call. V lost 3 bases and J lost 4, with 13 bases in between. Germline V gives CDR1 LNHNV, CDR2 YYDKDF (reference sequence). This CDR3 is built from 15 residues. The CDR3 DNA reads as TGTGCCACCAGCAGTGAGGTTGGGTTAAATCAGCCCCAGCATTTT. Translation: CATSSEVGLNQPQHF.

This sequence joins TRBV14 and TRBJ2-4, with TRBD2 matching over 9 bases. V trimming: 0 bases; J trimming: 0 bases; junction bases outside the gene matches: 9. Germline V gives CDR1 SGHDN, CDR2 FVKESK. The CDR3 has 19 amino acids. This CDR3 reads CASSQDLRTSGLAKNIQYF. The CDR3, as DNA: TGTGCCAGCAGCCAAGATTTACGAACTAGCGGGTTAGCCAAAAACATTCAGTACTTC. The full variable domain, completed using reference TRBV14 and TRBJ2-4, is EAGVTQFPSHSVIEKGQTVTLRCDPISGHDNLYWYRRVMGKEIKFLLHFVKESKQDESGMPNNRFLAERTGGTYSTLKVQPAELEDSGVYFCASSQDLRTSGLAKNIQYFGAGTRLSVL.

The V gene is TRBV29-1, the J gene TRBJ2-3; D could derive from TRBD1 or TRBD2 (6 bases each). V was shortened by 6 bases and J by 1 base, with 17 bases between the two germline ends. This CDR3 comprises 15 residues. CDR1 and CDR2 (germline): SQVTM, ANQGSEA. The CDR3: CSVSWRGSGTDTQYF. As DNA, the CDR3 is TGCAGCGTCTCATGGAGGGGGAGCGGCACAGATACGCAGTATTTT.

This clone was seen more than once but under ten times. The J gene is TRBJ1-1, the V gene TRBV16, with D maybe TRBD1 (5 bases). This CDR3 spans 14 amino acids. Trimming removed 7 bases from V and 5 bases from J, with 17 bases in between. Germline V gene data show CDR1 as KGHSY and CDR2 as FQNENV. CDR3 DNA sequence: TGTGCCAGCAAAAAAGCGGGGGAAGCGACTGAAGCTTTCTTT. The encoded protein is CASKKAGEATEAFF.

The genes are TRBV2 and TRBJ2-7; 10 bases map to TRBD2. The junction had 9 bases not matched to a gene; V was cut back by 6 bases and J by 4 bases. The CDR3 length is 15 residues. Germline CDR1 SNHLY, CDR2 FYNNEI. The CDR3 bases are TGTGCCAGCAGAGCCGGGACTAGCGATGCATACGAGCAGTACTTC. Translating gives CASRAGTSDAYEQYF.

The V gene is TRBV30, the J gene TRBJ2-7, with TRBD1 as a possible D gene (6 bases). Germline lookup yields CDR1 GTSNPN and CDR2 SVGIG (reference sequence). The CDR3 loop spans 12 amino acids. V lost 3 bases and J 7 bases, leaving 13 bases between the germline ends. The CDR3 DNA follows: TGTGCCTGGAGCTCAGGGGTGTGGGAGCAGTACTTC. This encodes CAWSSGVWEQYF. The full variable domain, in which reference TRBV30 and TRBJ2-7 provide the parts outside the CDR3, is SQTIHQWPATLVQPVGSPLSLECTVEGTSNPNLYWYRQAAGRGLQLLFYSVGIGQISSEVPQNLSASRPQDRQFILSSKKLLLSDSGFYLCAWSSGVWEQYFGPGTRLTVT.

The chain joins TRBV5-1 to TRBJ1-2, with 10 positions matching TRBD1. Germline CDR1 SGHRS, CDR2 YFSETQ. The CDR3 runs to 13 residues. V lost 5 bases, J lost 7 bases, and 5 bases stayed unmatched. CDR3 protein: CASSAGTGVGYTF. Here the CDR3 DNA reads TGCGCCAGCAGTGCCGGGACAGGGGTTGGCTACACCTTC.

This chain uses TRBV6-2 or TRBV6-3 with TRBJ2-7; possibly TRBD1 for D (5 bases). This CDR3 contains 14 residues. Trimming stripped 6 bases from V and 5 bases from J, with 17 bases between. Germline CDR1 reads MNHEY; CDR2 reads SVGEGT. The CDR3 nucleotides are TGTGCCAGCAGCCTGCTGGGGCCCGGCGACGAGCAGTACTTC. Protein sequence: CASSLLGPGDEQYF.

The rearrangement links TRBV30 to TRBJ2-5, with D uncertain. CDR1 is GTSNPN and CDR2 is SVGIG in the germline V gene (reference sequence). The CDR3 spans 14 residues. Trimming cost V 2 bases and J 4 bases, with 14 bases left between them. The DNA for the CDR3 is TGTGCCTGGAGTCTTGGACCGCTAGTAGAGACCCAGTACTTC. Protein: CAWSLGPLVETQYF.

The gene calls are TRBV19 and TRBJ2-5; 9 bases are a match to TRBD1. The CDR3 is 14 amino acids. Germline V gene sequence: CDR1 LNHDA, CDR2 SQIVND (reference sequence). Trimming cost V 6 bases and J 5 bases; bases outside gene matches: 7. The CDR3 spells CASRLQGAQETQYF. The CDR3 bases are TGTGCCAGTAGGTTACAGGGGGCTCAGGAGACCCAGTACTTC.

This chain joins TRBV7-9 and TRBJ1-1; tentative D call: TRBD1 (6 bases). The germline V gene has CDR1 SEHNR and CDR2 FQNEAQ (reference sequence). The CDR3 covers 14 residues. With 2 bases removed from V and 2 bases from J, the gap between germline ends came to 9 bases. DNA of the CDR3: TGTGCCAGCAGCTTAACGGGACAAAACACTGAAGCTTTCTTT. Encoded protein: CASSLTGQNTEAFF.